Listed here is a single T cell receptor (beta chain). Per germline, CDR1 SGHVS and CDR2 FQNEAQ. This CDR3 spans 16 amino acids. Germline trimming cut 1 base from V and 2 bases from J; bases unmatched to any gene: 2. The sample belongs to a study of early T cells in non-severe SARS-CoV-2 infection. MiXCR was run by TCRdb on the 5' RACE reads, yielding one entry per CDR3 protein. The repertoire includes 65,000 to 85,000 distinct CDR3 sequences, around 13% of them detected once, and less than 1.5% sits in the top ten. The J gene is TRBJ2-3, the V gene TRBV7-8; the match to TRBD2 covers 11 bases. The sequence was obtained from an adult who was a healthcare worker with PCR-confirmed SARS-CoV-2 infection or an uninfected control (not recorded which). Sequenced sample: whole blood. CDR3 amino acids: CASSLGLAGTTDTQYF. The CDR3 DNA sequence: TGTGCCAGCAGCTTAGGACTAGCGGGAACCACAGATACGCAGTATTTT.